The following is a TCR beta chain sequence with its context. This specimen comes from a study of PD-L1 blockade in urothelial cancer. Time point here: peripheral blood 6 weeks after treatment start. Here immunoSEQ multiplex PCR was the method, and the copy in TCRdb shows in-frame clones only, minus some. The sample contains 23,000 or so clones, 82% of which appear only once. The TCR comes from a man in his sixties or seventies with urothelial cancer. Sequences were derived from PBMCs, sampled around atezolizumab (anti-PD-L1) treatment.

Here the CDR3 DNA reads TGTGCCAGCAGCGTCGTTTGTTGGGGGGTTAAAGCTCACGGGAACACTGAAGCTTTCTTT. As protein: CASSVVCWGVKAHGNTEAFF. V gene TRBV9 combines with J gene TRBJ1-1, with D perhaps TRBD1 (5 bases). The CDR3 contains 20 residues. Germline V CDR1 and CDR2: SGDLS, YYNGEE. V gave up 2 bases and J gave up 1 base, with 27 bases separating them.